These 8 T cell receptor beta chains were all obtained from the same sample, sequenced in a study of shared clonotypes between healthy human individuals. Naive-designated CD8 cells lacked CD45RO, were positively enriched for CCR7, and omitted terminally differentiated effector memory CD45RA+ cells. Using immunoSEQ multiplex PCR, the repertoire was profiled, and TCRdb retains in-frame clones only, with some absent. Of around 2.1 million clones in the sample, roughly 91% are singletons; the top ten hold about 1.8%. Sequencing was carried out using naive CD8+ T cells from PBMCs. These receptors all stem from a man between 18 and 35 years old in good health. Some clones in this sample may be carry-over from other donors' samples.

This chain uses TRBV9 with TRBJ2-1, with 7 bases identical to TRBD2. Per the germline V gene, CDR1 is SGDLS and CDR2 is YYNGEE. The CDR3 has 14 amino acids. The V segment lost 0 bases and the J segment 7 bases; nucleotides outside the gene matches: 4. CDR3 amino acids: CASSVGTSVNEQFF. DNA for the CDR3: TGTGCCAGCAGCGTAGGGACTAGTGTGAATGAGCAGTTCTTC.

This rearrangement joins TRBV27 to TRBJ1-2; 7 bases align to TRBD1. V shed 3 bases, J shed 5 bases, and the junction held 6 bases outside the gene matches. Germline V CDR1 and CDR2: MNHEY, SMNVEV (reference sequence). The CDR3 length is 14 residues. The CDR3 loop reads CASSFTGATYGYTF. Written as DNA, the CDR3 is TGTGCCAGCAGTTTCACAGGGGCTACTTATGGCTACACCTTC.

The chain couples TRBV4-1 to TRBJ2-6; D is ambiguous. Germline values: CDR1 MGHRA, CDR2 YSYEKL. Trimming left V 2 bases short and J 0 bases short, with 17 bases between. CDR3 length equals 19 residues. CDR3 amino acids: CASSQFEIPTISGANVLTF. The CDR3 nucleotides are TGCGCCAGCAGCCAATTCGAAATCCCAACAATCTCTGGGGCCAACGTCCTGACTTTC.

The V call is TRBV18, the J call TRBJ2-7, with D tentatively TRBD2 (6 bases). Germline loops: CDR1 KGHSH, CDR2 LQKENI. With 0 bases removed from V and 3 bases from J, the gap between germline ends came to 15 bases. CDR3 size: 16 residues. DNA for the CDR3: TGTGCCAGCTCACCACCGTATGCAGGGACTTACTACGAGCAGTACTTC. Protein product: CASSPPYAGTYYEQYF.

J is TRBJ2-7 and V is TRBV6-5, with 7 bases lining up with TRBD2. Germline lookup yields CDR1 MNHEY and CDR2 SVGAGI. The ends lost 1 base at V and 2 bases at J; junction bases unmatched: 5. The CDR3 covers 15 residues. The CDR3 DNA follows: TGTGCCAGCAGTTACTGGACGGGAGGCGCCTACGAGCAGTACTTC. Amino acid sequence: CASSYWTGGAYEQYF.

The chain joins TRBV18 to TRBJ2-5; 7 bases are a match to TRBD2. Germline lookup yields CDR1 KGHSH and CDR2 LQKENI. Trimming at V came to 3 bases and at J to 0 bases, leaving 7 bases not matched to a gene. The CDR3 is made up of 16 amino acids. CDR3 amino acids: CASSPLEGGHQETQYF. CDR3 DNA: TGTGCCAGCTCACCGCTCGAGGGAGGGCACCAAGAGACCCAGTACTTC.

This clone appeared once. The chain recombines TRBV6-5 with TRBJ1-2; 7 bases fit TRBD1. Trimming at V came to 2 bases and at J to 3 bases, leaving 6 bases not matched to a gene. Germline V gene data show CDR1 as MNHEY and CDR2 as SVGAGI. The CDR3 extends over 15 amino acids. CDR3 sequence: CASSYDRAPDYGYTF. As DNA, the CDR3 is TGTGCCAGCAGTTACGACAGGGCCCCCGACTATGGCTACACCTTC.

The chain links TRBV2 to TRBJ2-1; TRBD1 might be the D (6 bases). The germline V and J ends were trimmed by 3 bases and 10 bases, with 13 bases remaining between them. The length of the CDR3 is 13 residues. Germline V lookup: CDR1 SNHLY, CDR2 FYNNEI. The DNA for the CDR3 is TGTGCCAGCAGTGATCCACAGACAGGCGAGCAGTTCTTC. Protein sequence: CASSDPQTGEQFF.